The sequence of this T cell receptor beta chain was determined in a study of radiation and T cells in renal cell carcinoma. The repertoire was sequenced with immunoSEQ multiplex PCR; TCRdb's copy has only in-frame clones and lacks some. Of roughly 120,000 clones in the sample, about 81% were seen once. Time point here: blood 2 weeks post-SBRT. Described treatment: 15 Gy SBRT to primary tumor, nephrectomy 4 weeks later. This sequence originates from an older woman with renal cell carcinoma. This specimen was blood, taken from a patient whose treatment included radiotherapy and nephrectomy.

CDR3 region: CASSVADSQATEAFF. The CDR3, as DNA: TGTGCCAGCAGCGTAGCTGACAGTCAAGCGACTGAAGCTTTCTTT. The V and J genes are TRBV9 and TRBJ1-1; tentative D call: TRBD1 (5 bases). The CDR3 runs 15 residues. The germline V and J ends were trimmed by 0 bases and 5 bases, with 14 bases remaining between them. Per the germline V gene, CDR1 is SGDLS and CDR2 is YYNGEE.